What follows is one T cell receptor beta chain and its context. Its antigen is still unknown. The input lacks base qualities; no much larger clone sits a single base away. The source of the sample is a study of shared clonotypes between healthy human individuals (dated by TCRdb to about 2020). For the wider study: The cohort comprised a couple of women and a few men aged 18 to 49 years. For each donor, CD4 naive and CD4 memory were each given three plates, CD8 naive was given two plates, and CD8 memory was given one plate. Each donor's leukapheresis produced roughly between about 0.85 and 10 billion PBMCs. To estimate repertoire size and how much clonotypes are shared between individuals, the study performed deep sequencing of blood TCR repertoires from about five healthy adults. To increase sequencing depth and limit assay-specific biases, different laboratories used diverse techniques to prepare libraries and sequence TCR repertoires.

Using the deep immunoSEQ assay, TCR CDR3 regions were amplified from genomic DNA by multiplex PCR. For each cell subset, the extracted genomic DNA was distributed evenly across all wells of several immunoSEQ 96-well plates, and each plate served as one replicate. For sorted subsets, each replicate PCR was loaded with 150 to 250 ng genomic DNA, equivalent to 25,000 to 35,000 T cell genomes. The purified libraries were quantified using a Qubit 3.0 fluorometer, sized with a Bioanalyzer 2100, and then quantified again using the KAPA Library Quantification kit. Every immunoSEQ 96-well plate was sequenced on a dedicated single-read 150-cycle Illumina NextSeq 550 flow cell. The study's processing was this. The immunoSEQ output contained only junctional sequences without quality scores, so filtering could not match that applied to full-length reads. Sequences were annotated with PyIR, a Python wrapper for IgBLAST v1.9, using IMGT germline references to assign V/J genes and CDR3. Reads were filtered out if the reads had weak V/J assignments (E-value above 1e-6), no CDR3, stop codons, out-of-frame junctions, or ambiguous translated residues. A V3J clonotype was defined by an identical inferred V gene, J gene, and CDR3 amino acid sequence. Percentage overlap between repertoires was calculated by dividing the number of shared unique clonotypes by the size of the smaller repertoire. RTK rarefaction, the Chao1 estimator, and Recon v2.1 estimates of unobserved clonotypes were used to assess repertoire richness. OLGA was used to compute generation probabilities for all TCRbeta clonotypes that the gDNA method yielded from four donors. TCRdb limited this immuneACCESS table to in-frame rearrangements with V and J called. A share of clones is missing; checked studies link under half to unresolved V genes, and the rest is unexplained. Clone size and V and J calls were adopted from that table, with D and trimming inferred from the DNA. For this sample the table gives over 2 million clones, of which 85% to 95% were detected only once. Jointly, the top ten make up 0.37% of the sample.

What the authors observed across the whole study: Because the study included a small number of donors, the genetic and exposure-history diversity represented was limited. Larger estimated clonotype richness was generally found for naive subsets than for memory subsets. Roughly 5% of naive CD4, roughly 3.6% of naive CD8, 2% to 2.5% of memory CD4, and around 0.42% of memory CD8 clonotypes were shared across a few donors. Rarefaction of sorted-subset datasets indicated incomplete sequencing despite the large sequencing depth. Sampling was restricted to blood, and TCR repertoires in tissue are likely to differ from TCR repertoires in blood. Clonotypes shared by all four sorted-subset donors showed higher generation probabilities than non-shared clonotypes. Pairwise subsampling indicated that sequencing depth was expected to affect the degree of clonotype sharing among donors.

From a lookup of the germline V gene, CDR1 and CDR2 are SGHAT and FQNNGV. A distance of 9 bases separates the germline ends of V and J, which lose 4 bases and 2 bases respectively. CDR3 length: 14 amino acids, cysteine to phenylalanine. Here the CDR3 DNA is all that survives: 42 bases in frame from base 1. Healthy HIV-negative adults with no recently reported acute infections or vaccinations were included as donors. Only Caucasian adults living in Nashville, Tennessee, USA were represented among the donors. CD4+ T cells were enriched through magnetic negative selection, after which naive cells were positively selected on CD45RA and the remaining negative fraction served as the memory subset. After blood collection by leukapheresis, PBMCs were isolated using Ficoll-Histopaque density gradient centrifugation and then cryopreserved in the vapor phase of liquid nitrogen. Purity and quantity of every magnetically sorted T cell population were checked by analytical flow cytometry. Each sorted fraction had its genomic DNA isolated and then quantified by UV absorbance on a Nanodrop 2000c.

The sequence was obtained from a young man in good health. Some clones in this sample may be carry-over from other donors' samples. What was sequenced was naive CD4+ T cells from PBMCs. The sample's cell subset or site label, in plain terms: CD45RA+ positively selected. The chain uses TRBV11-2 and TRBJ2-1; the D segment cannot be called with confidence. The base sequence is TGTGCCAGCAGCTCGCACGAGGCCTACAATGAGCAGTTCTTC. Its protein is CASSSHEAYNEQFF.